Listed here are 23 T cell receptor beta chains from one sample, sequenced in a study of T cells in Graves' hyperthyroidism and ophthalmopathy. RNA transcripts served as the template for amplifying TCR beta CDR3 regions. Researchers ran a first-round RT-PCR on the TCR CDR3 using the HTBI primer set. In TCRdb, the multiplex PCR reads were re-called with MiXCR into one record per CDR3 protein. The repertoire includes roughly 290,000 distinct CDR3 sequences, about an eighth of them detected once, and 7% to 9.5% sits in the top ten. Sequences were obtained from blood. The receptors originated from a middle-aged woman with Graves' hyperthyroidism.

The chain employs TRBV9 and TRBJ2-2; weak D call: TRBD2 (6 bases). Germline V gene sequence: CDR1 SGDLS, CDR2 YYNGEE. V was trimmed by 0 bases and J by 4 bases, leaving 13 bases between them. This CDR3 has 16 amino acids. The CDR3 loop reads CASSVASGVSTGELFF. The CDR3 DNA is TGTGCCAGCAGCGTAGCTTCGGGGGTCTCCACCGGGGAGCTGTTTTTT.

This clonotype was seen a handful of times. This rearrangement joins TRBV14 to TRBJ2-3, with D hard to call. Between the trimmed V and J ends, which lost 2 bases and 6 bases, there was a span of 12 bases. Germline CDR1 and CDR2: SGHDN and FVKESK. The CDR3 has 14 amino acids. The CDR3 bases are TGTGCCAGCAGCCAAAAAGTGGTGTGGGATACGCAGTATTTT. It translates to CASSQKVVWDTQYF.

The rearrangement joins TRBV10-3 to TRBJ2-1, with D hard to call. The V end lost 3 bases, the J end lost 4 bases, and 4 bases lay between the germline ends. The CDR3 is 12 amino acids. The germline V gene encodes CDR1 ENHRY and CDR2 SYGVKD. Here the CDR3 DNA reads TGTGCCATCAGTGATACTTACAATGAGCAGTTCTTC. Its translation is CAISDTYNEQFF.

This clonotype was found many times. CDR3 amino acids: CASSINRDSSYEQYF. CDR3 bases: TGTGCCAGCAGCATAAACCGGGACAGCTCCTACGAGCAGTACTTC. The gene calls are TRBV7-2 and TRBJ2-7, with 7 bases fitting TRBD1. The CDR3 has 15 residues. V lost 5 bases to trimming and J lost 0 bases; unmatched junction nucleotides: 7. CDR1 and CDR2 (germline): SGHTA, FQGNSA.

This clonotype was observed at least ten times. V gene TRBV6-1 combines with J gene TRBJ1-5, with 7 positions matching TRBD1. V was clipped by 5 bases and J by 5 bases; unmatched bases: 9. The CDR3 spans 15 residues. CDR1 and CDR2 from the germline V gene are MNHNS and SASEGT. The CDR3 loop reads CASSFDRVLYQPQHF. CDR3 nucleotides: TGTGCCAGCAGTTTCGACAGGGTTTTGTATCAGCCCCAGCATTTT.

This clonotype has a count of ten or more. The chain uses TRBV19 and TRBJ2-7; 7 nucleotides line up with TRBD2. There are 14 residues in the CDR3. Germline CDR1 LNHDA, CDR2 SQIVND (reference sequence). The trim removed 3 bases at V and 4 bases at J, leaving 6 bases unmatched. The DNA for the CDR3 is TGTGCCAGTAGTATTGGACTAGGACTTTACGAGCAGTACTTC. Its translation is CASSIGLGLYEQYF.

In this sample, this clonotype turned up many times. The chain has TRBV11-2 and TRBJ2-3; 9 bases are shared with TRBD2. The V gene's germline CDR1 is SGHAT and CDR2 FQNNGV. Trimming cost V 6 bases and J 8 bases; bases outside gene matches: 6. The CDR3 is made up of 13 amino acids. The CDR3 DNA reads TGTGCCAGCAGGGGACTAGCCGGGGGTACGCAGTATTTT. The encoded protein is CASRGLAGGTQYF.

V and J are TRBV9 and TRBJ1-2; a weak D match, TRBD1 (6 bases). The CDR3 covers 15 residues. Trimming removed 0 bases from V and 8 bases from J, with 17 bases in between. The V gene's germline CDR1 is SGDLS and CDR2 YYNGEE. The DNA for the CDR3 is TGTGCCAGCAGCGTAGAGGCAATGACAGGTCAAGGCTACACCTTC. It translates to CASSVEAMTGQGYTF.

This clonotype occurred a few times. This chain uses TRBV10-3 with TRBJ2-7; D unclear. The CDR3 has 13 amino acids. Germline V gene sequence: CDR1 ENHRY, CDR2 SYGVKD. V was trimmed by 4 bases and J by 2 bases, leaving 9 bases between them. This CDR3 is CAISVSSTYEQYF. In DNA, the CDR3 is TGTGCCATCAGTGTAAGTTCAACCTACGAGCAGTACTTC.

Many counts were recorded for this clonotype. The V gene is TRBV2, the J gene TRBJ2-5; TRBD2 agrees at 10 bases. Germline V CDR1 and CDR2: SNHLY, FYNNEI. The V segment lost 3 bases and the J segment 5 bases; nucleotides outside the gene matches: 3. The CDR3 is 14 amino acids. In DNA form, the CDR3 reads TGTGCCAGCAGTGAGGGGGGACTAGCGGAGACCCAGTACTTC. This encodes CASSEGGLAETQYF. The full variable domain, in which reference TRBV2 and TRBJ2-5 provide the parts outside the CDR3, is EPEVTQTPSHQVTQMGQEVILRCVPISNHLYFYWYRQILGQKVEFLVSFYNNEISEKSEIFDDQFSVERPDGSNFTLKIRSTKLEDSAMYFCASSEGGLAETQYFGPGTRLLVL.

Concerning this clonotype itself: A much larger clonotype is one base distant, so this may be a read error. This CDR3 is CATSGRAIYNEQFF. Here the CDR3 DNA reads TGTGCCACCAGCGGGAGGGCAATCTACAATGAGCAGTTCTTC. V gene TRBV25-1 combines with J gene TRBJ2-1; 10 nucleotides line up with TRBD2. The V gene end was trimmed by 10 bases and the J gene end by 3 bases; junction bases not matched to a gene: 6. The CDR3 consists of 14 residues. Germline lookup yields CDR1 MGHDK and CDR2 SYGVNS.

This clonotype occurred many times. The chain couples TRBV3-1 to TRBJ2-5; D assignment may be TRBD1 or TRBD2 (7 bases each). Trimming left V 6 bases short and J 4 bases short, with 15 bases between. Germline V gene sequence: CDR1 LGHDT, CDR2 YNNKEL (reference sequence). This CDR3 comprises 14 residues. The CDR3 is CASRPTGRAETQYF. DNA for the CDR3: TGTGCCAGCAGACCGACAGGGAGGGCAGAGACCCAGTACTTC.

The sample holds many counts of this clonotype. The chain is built from TRBV10-3 and TRBJ2-5, with 7 bases matching TRBD2. Germline trimming cut 0 bases from V and 5 bases from J; bases unmatched to any gene: 6. The CDR3 contains 15 residues. The V gene's germline CDR1 is ENHRY and CDR2 SYGVKD. The CDR3 DNA follows: TGTGCCATCAGTGAGTCTGGAGGCGGGGGTGAGACCCAGTACTTC. Its protein is CAISESGGGGETQYF.

This clonotype was found many times. The gene calls are TRBV11-1 and TRBJ2-1; D gene unclear. Germline V gives CDR1 SGHAT, CDR2 FQDESV (reference sequence). Trimming removed 0 bases at V and 0 bases at J, with 9 bases between. This CDR3 is 16 amino acids long. The CDR3 DNA reads as TGTGCCAGCAGCTTAGCCCCACTGAGCTCCTACAATGAGCAGTTCTTC. Residues: CASSLAPLSSYNEQFF.

This clonotype was seen at least ten times. This rearrangement joins TRBV12-3 or TRBV12-4 to TRBJ2-3; D unclear. The CDR3 runs to 14 residues. Trimming cost V 5 bases and J 3 bases, with 12 bases left between them. The CDR3 bases are TGTGCCAGCAGTCATCCGGGCCCGACAGATACGCAGTATTTT. It is translated as CASSHPGPTDTQYF.

The table lists this clonotype with many counts. The chain joins TRBV28 to TRBJ2-3; 10 bases align to TRBD2. The CDR3 has 20 residues. V shed 6 bases and J 6 bases; nucleotides not matched to a gene: 24. Germline V gene sequence: CDR1 MDHEN, CDR2 SYDVKM. In nucleotides, the CDR3 is TGTGCCAGCAGCTCCCCGTTTCAGCGGGAGGGCCAGGCCCCATCCGATACGCAGTATTTT. Amino acid sequence: CASSSPFQREGQAPSDTQYF.

This clonotype was recorded only once. The chain recombines TRBV2 with TRBJ1-5; tentatively, D is TRBD1 (6 bases). The CDR3 is made up of 14 amino acids. V lost 3 bases to trimming and J lost 5 bases, with 11 bases between them. Germline lookup yields CDR1 SNHLY and CDR2 FYNNEI. Here the CDR3 reads CASSDQGRHQPQHF. Here the CDR3 DNA reads TGTGCCAGCAGTGACCAGGGGCGCCATCAGCCCCAGCATTTT.

The table lists this clonotype with many counts. The rearrangement links TRBV6-1 to TRBJ2-7; TRBD2 is a possible D gene (6 bases). The CDR3 consists of 13 residues. Trimming removed 7 bases at V and 2 bases at J, with 12 bases between. Per germline, CDR1 MNHNS and CDR2 SASEGT. CDR3 DNA sequence: TGTGCCAGCAAGGCGGGGCAGGCCTACGAGCAGTACTTC. This gives the protein CASKAGQAYEQYF.

Many counts were recorded for this clonotype. The gene calls are TRBV5-8 and TRBJ2-3; D gene uncertain. The germline CDR1 and CDR2 sequences are SGHTS and YDEGEE. This CDR3 has 15 residues. Trimming pared 4 bases from V and 6 bases from J, leaving 18 bases between. The CDR3: CASSARLTVTDTQYF. The CDR3 DNA sequence: TGTGCCAGCAGCGCTCGCCTAACCGTGACGGATACGCAGTATTTT.

A note on this clonotype: A single base separates this from a much larger clone, so it may be a read error. This sequence joins TRBV5-6 and TRBJ1-1; D is unclear. The CDR3 is 15 amino acids. CDR1 and CDR2 (germline): SGHDT, YYEEEE. The CDR3 DNA sequence: TGTGCCAGCAGCTTCGTTAGGGAAATGAACACTCAAGCTTTCTTT. Translation gives CASSFVREMNTQAFF. The complete variable domain, with remaining parts taken from reference TRBV5-6 and TRBJ1-1, reads DAGVTQSPTHLIKTRGQQVTLRCSPKSGHDTVSWYQQALGQGPQFIFQYYEEEERQRGNFPDRFSGHQFPNYSSELNVNALLLGDSALYLCASSFVREMNTQAFFGQGTRLTVV.

The table lists this clonotype with many counts. The chain combines TRBV24-1 with TRBJ2-5; 13 positions match TRBD2. With V trimmed by 4 bases and J by 5 bases, 12 bases remained unmatched. CDR1 and CDR2 (germline): KGHDR, SFDVKD. The length of the CDR3 is 18 residues. The chain's CDR3 is CATSDPTSGRTRGETQYF. The DNA of the CDR3 is TGTGCCACCAGTGACCCGACTAGCGGGAGGACCCGCGGGGAGACCCAGTACTTC.

The chain's CDR3 is CAWSTRTQETQYF. The CDR3 bases are TGTGCCTGGAGTACCAGGACCCAAGAGACCCAGTACTTC. The genes are TRBV30 and TRBJ2-5; D is unresolved. Trimming cost V 2 bases and J 1 base, with 8 bases left between them. The CDR3 loop spans 13 amino acids. CDR1 is GTSNPN and CDR2 is SVGIG in the germline V gene (reference sequence).

Many counts were recorded for this clonotype. The chain links TRBV6-1 to TRBJ2-7, with D hard to call. From germline, CDR1 is MNHNS and CDR2 SASEGT. CDR3 size: 10 residues. Trimming took off 3 bases at V and 9 bases at J, with 6 bases between the two ends. This CDR3 is CASSDVPQYF. The CDR3 DNA reads TGTGCCAGCAGTGATGTTCCGCAGTACTTC.